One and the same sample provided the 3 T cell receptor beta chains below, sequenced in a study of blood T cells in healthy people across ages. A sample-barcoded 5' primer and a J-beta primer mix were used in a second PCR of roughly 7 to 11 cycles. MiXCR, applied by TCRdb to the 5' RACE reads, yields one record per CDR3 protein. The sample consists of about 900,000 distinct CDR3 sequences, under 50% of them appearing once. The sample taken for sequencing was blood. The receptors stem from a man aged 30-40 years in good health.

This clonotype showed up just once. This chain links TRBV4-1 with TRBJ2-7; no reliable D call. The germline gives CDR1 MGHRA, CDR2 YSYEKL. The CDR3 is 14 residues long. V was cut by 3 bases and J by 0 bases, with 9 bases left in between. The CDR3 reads CASSQAESSYEQYF. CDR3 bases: TGCGCCAGCAGCCAGGCAGAGAGCTCCTACGAGCAGTACTTC.

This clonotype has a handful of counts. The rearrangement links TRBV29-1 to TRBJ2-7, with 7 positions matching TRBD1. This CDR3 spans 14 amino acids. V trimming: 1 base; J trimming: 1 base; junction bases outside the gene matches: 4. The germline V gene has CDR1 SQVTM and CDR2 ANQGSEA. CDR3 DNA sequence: TGCAGCGTTGAAGTCGGGACAGCTTCCTACGAGCAGTACTTC. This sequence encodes CSVEVGTASYEQYF.

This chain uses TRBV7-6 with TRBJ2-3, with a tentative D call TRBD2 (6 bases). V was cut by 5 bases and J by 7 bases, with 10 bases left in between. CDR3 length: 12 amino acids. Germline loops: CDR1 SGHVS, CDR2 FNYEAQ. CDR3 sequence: CASSALANTQYF. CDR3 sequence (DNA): TGTGCCAGCAGCGCTCTAGCGAATACGCAGTATTTT.